The 28 T cell receptor beta chains given below trace back to one sample, sequenced in a study of control samples from healthy donors and cancer patients. TCRdb's copy holds only in-frame clones and misses some; the assay was immunoSEQ multiplex PCR. The sample lists tens of thousands of clones; approximately 91% were seen once. The sample taken for sequencing was blood. The receptor set was obtained from a woman between 50 and 59 years old in good health.

J is TRBJ1-5 and V is TRBV6-5; no firm D call. CDR1 is MNHEY, CDR2 SVGAGI, per germline. The CDR3 consists of 12 residues. The V end was cut by 4 bases, the J end by 4 bases, with 5 bases between. The CDR3 protein is CASSFINQPQHF. The CDR3 DNA sequence: TGTGCCAGCAGTTTTATTAATCAGCCCCAGCATTTT.

The genes are TRBV5-4 and TRBJ2-7; D is unclear. Germline V gene sequence: CDR1 SGHNT, CDR2 YYREEE (reference sequence). This CDR3 is built from 14 residues. Between the trimmed V and J ends, which lost 4 bases and 5 bases, there was a span of 16 bases. The CDR3 DNA is TGTGCCAGCAGCCCCCCAGATGAGCCTGACGAGCAGTACTTC. Translated, it gives CASSPPDEPDEQYF.

DNA of the CDR3: TGTGCCATGATGAGCTCTGGAAACACCATATATTTT. Its translation: CAMMSSGNTIYF. The chain joins TRBV10-3 to TRBJ1-3, with D unclear. Germline lookup yields CDR1 ENHRY and CDR2 SYGVKD. The CDR3 covers 12 residues. Trimming stripped 9 bases from V and 0 bases from J, with 6 bases between.

The count of this clone is one. The genes are TRBV5-1 and TRBJ2-7, with D possibly called TRBD1 or TRBD2 (5 bases each). This CDR3 region has 16 residues. Germline loops: CDR1 SGHRS, CDR2 YFSETQ. The V end lost 4 bases, the J end lost 2 bases, and 19 bases lay between the germline ends. The CDR3 region has the DNA TGCGCCAGCAGCCCGATTACGGGGCGGCTAACCTACGAGCAGTACTTC. As protein: CASSPITGRLTYEQYF.

This chain links TRBV30 with TRBJ1-6; D is ambiguous. Looked up from germline, CDR1 is GTSNPN and CDR2 is SVGIG (reference sequence). Trimming shortened V by 3 bases and J by 7 bases, and 7 bases separated the two germline ends. The CDR3 runs 12 residues. The DNA for the CDR3 is TGTGCCTGGAGGTCGGCGAATTCACCCCTCCACTTT. The encoded protein is CAWRSANSPLHF. The whole variable domain, remainder taken from reference TRBV30 and TRBJ1-6, is SQTIHQWPATLVQPVGSPLSLECTVEGTSNPNLYWYRQAAGRGLQLLFYSVGIGQISSEVPQNLSASRPQDRQFILSSKKLLLSDSGFYLCAWRSANSPLHFGNGTRLTVT.

V gene TRBV5-1 combines with J gene TRBJ2-1; 8 bases align to TRBD1. CDR1 and CDR2 (germline): SGHRS, YFSETQ. J was trimmed by 4 bases and V by 0 bases; bases with no gene match: 3. The CDR3 sequence is 15 residues long. CDR3 region: CASSLATGGYNEQFF. The CDR3 nucleotides read TGCGCCAGCAGCTTGGCAACAGGGGGATACAATGAGCAGTTCTTC.

This clone has a single count. The V call is TRBV6-1, the J call TRBJ1-2; D not resolved. The ends were cut back, 3 bases at V and 5 bases at J, with 4 bases in the middle. Per the germline V gene, CDR1 is MNHNS and CDR2 is SASEGT. The CDR3 has 11 residues. CDR3 nucleotide sequence: TGTGCCAGCAGTGATTATTATGGCTACACCTTC. Its protein product is CASSDYYGYTF.

This chain uses TRBV10-1 with TRBJ1-1; D possibly corresponds to TRBD1 (6 bases). Germline lookup yields CDR1 WNHNN and CDR2 SYGVQD (reference sequence). Trimming stripped 0 bases from V and 6 bases from J, with 8 bases between. The CDR3 has 13 amino acids. The DNA of the CDR3 is TGCGCCAGCAGTGAGTCTGGGGGCTCTGAAGCTTTCTTT. It yields the protein CASSESGGSEAFF.

This chain links TRBV15 with TRBJ2-2; D possibly corresponds to TRBD2 (6 bases). The CDR3 sequence is 16 residues long. Germline-derived CDR1 and CDR2 are LNHNV and YYDKDF (reference sequence). The V end lost 0 bases, the J end lost 5 bases, and 13 bases lay between the germline ends. CDR3 DNA sequence: TGTGCCACCAGCAGAGATGGGCGGGGTAGTACCGGGGAGCTGTTTTTT. Translated: CATSRDGRGSTGELFF.

The rearrangement uses TRBV2 and TRBJ2-7; TRBD1 aligns across 10 bases. This CDR3 comprises 15 residues. Trimming took 7 bases from V and 4 from J; bases not matched to a gene: 10. Germline V gene lookup returns CDR1 SNHLY and CDR2 FYNNEI. The chain's CDR3 is CASKLLGQGVYEQYF. As DNA, the CDR3 is TGTGCCAGCAAACTTCTTGGACAGGGGGTTTACGAGCAGTACTTC.

In its sample, this clone was seen once. The chain links TRBV30 to TRBJ2-3; D is unclear. There are 15 residues in the CDR3. Germline-derived CDR1 and CDR2 are GTSNPN and SVGIG (reference sequence). The V and J ends lost 1 base and 0 bases respectively, with 11 bases between them. The DNA for the CDR3 is TGTGCCTGGAGTGCGACAACAGCTAGCACAGATACGCAGTATTTT. This sequence encodes CAWSATTASTDTQYF. The variable domain in full, with the rest retrieved from reference TRBV30 and TRBJ2-3, is SQTIHQWPATLVQPVGSPLSLECTVEGTSNPNLYWYRQAAGRGLQLLFYSVGIGQISSEVPQNLSASRPQDRQFILSSKKLLLSDSGFYLCAWSATTASTDTQYFGPGTRLTVL.

The chain couples TRBV7-8 to TRBJ2-2, with D possibly matching TRBD1 (6 bases). The CDR3 extends over 16 amino acids. The germline gives CDR1 SGHVS, CDR2 FQNEAQ. The germline V and J ends were trimmed by 6 bases and 0 bases, with 14 bases remaining between them. DNA of the CDR3: TGTGCCAGCAGTTTGAACAGGGACCCGAACACCGGGGAGCTGTTTTTT. This codes for CASSLNRDPNTGELFF.

This clone turned up a few times. The rearrangement links TRBV10-3 to TRBJ2-7; the D is unclear. The CDR3 spans 13 residues. Germline lookup yields CDR1 ENHRY and CDR2 SYGVKD. The V and J ends lost 3 bases and 1 base respectively, with 7 bases between them. The chain's CDR3 is CAISEPVSYEQYF. DNA for the CDR3: TGTGCCATCAGTGAACCTGTTTCCTACGAGCAGTACTTC.

The chain carries TRBV11-2 and TRBJ1-4; D remains unclear. CDR3 length: 15 residues. CDR1 and CDR2 from the germline V gene are SGHAT and FQNNGV. Trimming shortened V by 6 bases and J by 4 bases, and 15 bases separated the two germline ends. CDR3 residues: CASSSIRLGNEKLFF. CDR3 in DNA: TGTGCCAGCAGTTCGATCAGGTTAGGTAATGAAAAACTGTTTTTT.

This chain joins TRBV7-8 and TRBJ1-5; tentative D call: TRBD1 (6 bases). The CDR3 runs 17 residues. In germline, CDR1 is SGHVS, CDR2 FQNEAQ. Trimming stripped 0 bases from V and 9 bases from J, with 21 bases between. The CDR3 is CASSLAQGGGGMWPQHF. CDR3 bases: TGTGCCAGCAGCTTAGCGCAAGGAGGGGGAGGAATGTGGCCCCAGCATTTT.

The V call is TRBV6-5, the J call TRBJ1-1; possible D gene TRBD1, 6 bases. The germline CDR1 and CDR2 sequences are MNHEY and SVGAGI. The CDR3 totals 12 residues. V dropped 6 bases and J dropped 3 bases, with 8 bases sitting between them. The CDR3 loop is CASRTGYTEAFF. Written as DNA, the CDR3 is TGTGCCAGCAGAACAGGGTACACTGAAGCTTTCTTT.

This sequence joins TRBV6-5 and TRBJ1-1; 7 bases are shared with TRBD1. Trimming cost V 8 bases and J 7 bases; bases outside gene matches: 10. The CDR3 is made up of 13 amino acids. Germline assignment: CDR1 MNHEY and CDR2 SVGAGI. CDR3 protein: CASGLPGQREAFF. The CDR3 DNA sequence: TGTGCCAGCGGGCTCCCGGGACAGCGTGAAGCTTTCTTT.

The genes are TRBV3-1 (or the pseudogene TRBV3-2) and TRBJ2-3; TRBD1 agrees at 7 bases. The germline CDR1 and CDR2 sequences are LGHDT and YNNKEL (reference sequence). With V trimmed by 4 bases and J by 13 bases, 8 bases remained unmatched. The CDR3 runs 12 residues. In DNA form, the CDR3 reads TGTGCCAGCAGCCGAGAAGAGGGGGCGGAGTATTTT. It encodes CASSREEGAEYF.

About this clone: Within the sample, other DNA sequences also encode this same CDR3. The chain employs TRBV6-5 and TRBJ2-7, with 8 bases identical to TRBD1. CDR3 length: 13 residues. Germline lookup yields CDR1 MNHEY and CDR2 SVGAGI. V was clipped by 3 bases and J by 3 bases; unmatched bases: 1. The CDR3 protein is CASSYGTGYEQYF. The DNA of the CDR3 is TGTGCCAGCAGTTATGGGACAGGCTACGAGCAGTACTTC.

CDR3 residues: CASSKQRRDRNSNQPQHF. CDR3 nucleotides: TGTGCCAGCAGCAAACAGCGAAGGGACAGAAATAGCAATCAGCCCCAGCATTTT. The chain links TRBV21-1 to TRBJ1-5; the table's D call of TRBD1 was not tested on the DNA. TRBV21-1 constitutes a pseudogene. CDR3 length: 18 residues.

This chain joins TRBV18 and TRBJ1-1; D call uncertain. Trimming stripped 3 bases from V and 3 bases from J, with 11 bases between. The CDR3 has 14 amino acids. CDR1 is KGHSH and CDR2 is LQKENI in the germline V gene. The CDR3 is CASSPSAGYTEAFF. As DNA, the CDR3 is TGTGCCAGCTCACCGTCGGCAGGTTACACTGAAGCTTTCTTT.

A remark on this clone: The DNA is omitted, as the CDR3 cannot be located on it reliably, and the CDR3 follows TCRdb's listing. V is TRBV29-1 and J is TRBJ2-1; TRBD2 is the table's D call, not checked against the DNA. The germline V gene has CDR1 SQVTM and CDR2 ANQGSEA. The length of the CDR3 is 12 amino acids, counting both ends. The CDR3 reads CSVASGSGAGFF.

The chain joins TRBV4-1 to TRBJ2-1, with unresolved D. Germline values: CDR1 MGHRA, CDR2 YSYEKL. This CDR3 region has 13 residues. Trimming pared 0 bases from V and 6 bases from J, leaving 6 bases between. CDR3 DNA: TGCGCCAGCAGCCAAGATTACCTCAATGAGCAGTTCTTC. Translated, it gives CASSQDYLNEQFF.

V usage is TRBV11-2 and J usage is TRBJ1-2, with 9 bases lining up with TRBD1. The ends lost 6 bases at V and 6 bases at J; junction bases unmatched: 5. The CDR3 extends over 13 amino acids. The germline CDR1 and CDR2 sequences are SGHAT and FQNNGV. The chain's CDR3 is CASSLQGADGYTF. In DNA form, the CDR3 reads TGTGCCAGCAGTTTACAGGGGGCGGATGGCTACACCTTC. Variable domain in full (rest from reference TRBV11-2 and TRBJ1-2): EAGVAQSPRYKIIEKRQSVAFWCNPISGHATLYWYQQILGQGPKLLIQFQNNGVVDDSQLPKDRFSAERLKGVDSTLKIQPAKLEDSAVYLCASSLQGADGYTFGSGTRLTVV.

This rearrangement joins TRBV9 to TRBJ1-4; 7 bases agree with TRBD1. V was pared by 0 bases and J by 8 bases, with 7 bases of the junction left unmatched. This CDR3 is 15 amino acids long. Germline CDR1 and CDR2: SGDLS and YYNGEE. The CDR3 DNA reads TGTGCCAGCAGCGTAGGGGGACAGTCTTCGGAAAAACTGTTTTTT. Protein product: CASSVGGQSSEKLFF.

This chain links TRBV11-2 with TRBJ2-7; tentatively, D is TRBD1 (6 bases). Germline V lookup: CDR1 SGHAT, CDR2 FQNNGV. Trimming removed 5 bases from V and 7 bases from J, with 27 bases in between. This CDR3 spans 17 amino acids. In DNA form, the CDR3 reads TGTGCCAGCAGCCCCCTTAAGGGCAGGGGCTCTTCGGAAGAGCAGTACTTC. Amino acid sequence: CASSPLKGRGSSEEQYF.

The chain has TRBV3-1 (or the pseudogene TRBV3-2) and TRBJ2-7, with TRBD1 identical over 7 bases. Per germline, CDR1 LGHDT and CDR2 YNNKEL (reference sequence). This CDR3 contains 17 residues. V shed 4 bases and J 2 bases; nucleotides not matched to a gene: 14. In DNA form, the CDR3 reads TGTGCCAGCAGCCCTCCAAGAAGGACAGGAGGACCCTACGAGCAGTACTTC. It encodes CASSPPRRTGGPYEQYF.

This sequence joins TRBV30 and TRBJ2-7, with D perhaps TRBD1 (5 bases). The germline V gene encodes CDR1 GTSNPN and CDR2 SVGIG (reference sequence). This CDR3 has 13 residues. Trimming took off 0 bases at V and 2 bases at J, with 8 bases between the two ends. The DNA for the CDR3 is TGTGCCTGGAGTGTCACAGGCACCTACGAGCAGTACTTC. This gives the protein CAWSVTGTYEQYF.